The clone carrying this T cell receptor beta chain has more than one count but fewer than ten. The data are from a study of T cell responses to AZD1222 COVID-19 vaccine. Sequenced by immunoSEQ multiplex PCR; TCRdb stores in-frame clones only, minus some. This sample has 90,000 to 130,000 clones, with around nine tenths found just once. The length of the CDR3 is 15 residues. Germline CDR1 is LNHDA and CDR2 is SQIVND (reference sequence). V was pared by 7 bases and J by 6 bases, with 6 bases of the junction left unmatched. The clonotype was recovered from an adult in good health. The material was peripheral blood, obtained on day 0 of AZD1222 vaccination. This chain uses TRBV19 with TRBJ2-2; 12 bases agree with TRBD2. The CDR3: CASNGLAGTSGELFF. CDR3 nucleotide sequence: TGTGCCAGTAACGGACTAGCGGGAACTTCCGGGGAGCTGTTTTTT.